This T cell receptor beta chain was sequenced in a study of blood T cell repertoires in COVID-19 (TCRdb year 2020). Broadly, across the study: Samples covering the acute and convalescent phases of COVID-19 were provided by collaborators in the United States, Italy and Spain. A freely available public database, intended as a resource for researchers studying the immune response to SARS-CoV-2, is where the repertoires were released. Deeply sampled blood TCRbeta repertoires from subjects exposed to, actively infected with, or recovered from COVID-19 were included in the dataset. Where available, HLA class I and class II types were obtained from metadata supplied by the sample provider rather than from assay-based typing. The material from the prospective study consisted of cDNA or gDNA derived from T cells, B-cell-depleted T cells, or PBMCs. Sample metadata almost always included a de-identified subject ID, COVID-19 status, age in years and sex. Samples were obtained from the ongoing ImmuneRACE study (first 160 participants) and from roughly 1,300 subjects provided by 6 global collaborators.

Details on this clone: Its antigen is currently not known. Per-base qualities were not stored, and no clone one base away is much larger.

Whole blood was collected in K2EDTA tubes by collaborating institutions according to the institutions' own protocols. For TCRbeta analysis, collaborators shipped samples in one of three forms: frozen whole blood, isolated PBMCs, or DNA extracted from either of those sample types. The immunoSEQ Assay, a bias-controlled multiplex PCR, was used to amplify TCRbeta CDR3 regions from genomic DNA. The original methods were these. The number of nucleated cells in each sample was estimated from the amplification of reference gene primers within the assay. To quantify the absolute abundance of each unique TCRbeta CDR3 rearrangement, sequence reads were collapsed and filtered. For each sample, productive Simpson clonality was calculated as the square root of Simpson's diversity index over productive rearrangements. TCRdb took this table from immuneACCESS and kept in-frame rearrangements with V and J called. Such tables lack part of the clones; where checked against another copy, unresolved V genes explain under half of the gap, and the rest is unexplained. The V and J calls and clone size were taken over from that table, and D and trimming were inferred from the DNA. The sample includes approximately 150,000 clones, with over 75% observed a single time. The ten largest clones capture roughly 1.9% of the sample.

Study-wide findings and limitations: How much clinical and demographic metadata was included differed by source and by participant, and the metadata was provided uncurated.

The CDR3 spans 13 residues, from the cysteine through the phenylalanine. The sequence is cut down to CDR3 DNA, 39 bases in frame from base 1. The junction shows trimming of 7 bases on V and 4 bases on J, and the gene matches do not reach 3 bases of it. Taken from the germline V gene (reference sequence), the CDR1 and CDR2 loops are LNHDA and SQIVND. The source of this sequence is a man in his 70s with acute or convalescent COVID-19. Material: peripheral blood. The chain was built from TRBV19 and TRBJ1-5; a stretch of 8 junction bases matches TRBD1. The CDR3 protein is CASTRTGNQPQHF. The DNA sequence is TGTGCCAGTACAAGGACAGGGAATCAGCCCCAGCATTTT.